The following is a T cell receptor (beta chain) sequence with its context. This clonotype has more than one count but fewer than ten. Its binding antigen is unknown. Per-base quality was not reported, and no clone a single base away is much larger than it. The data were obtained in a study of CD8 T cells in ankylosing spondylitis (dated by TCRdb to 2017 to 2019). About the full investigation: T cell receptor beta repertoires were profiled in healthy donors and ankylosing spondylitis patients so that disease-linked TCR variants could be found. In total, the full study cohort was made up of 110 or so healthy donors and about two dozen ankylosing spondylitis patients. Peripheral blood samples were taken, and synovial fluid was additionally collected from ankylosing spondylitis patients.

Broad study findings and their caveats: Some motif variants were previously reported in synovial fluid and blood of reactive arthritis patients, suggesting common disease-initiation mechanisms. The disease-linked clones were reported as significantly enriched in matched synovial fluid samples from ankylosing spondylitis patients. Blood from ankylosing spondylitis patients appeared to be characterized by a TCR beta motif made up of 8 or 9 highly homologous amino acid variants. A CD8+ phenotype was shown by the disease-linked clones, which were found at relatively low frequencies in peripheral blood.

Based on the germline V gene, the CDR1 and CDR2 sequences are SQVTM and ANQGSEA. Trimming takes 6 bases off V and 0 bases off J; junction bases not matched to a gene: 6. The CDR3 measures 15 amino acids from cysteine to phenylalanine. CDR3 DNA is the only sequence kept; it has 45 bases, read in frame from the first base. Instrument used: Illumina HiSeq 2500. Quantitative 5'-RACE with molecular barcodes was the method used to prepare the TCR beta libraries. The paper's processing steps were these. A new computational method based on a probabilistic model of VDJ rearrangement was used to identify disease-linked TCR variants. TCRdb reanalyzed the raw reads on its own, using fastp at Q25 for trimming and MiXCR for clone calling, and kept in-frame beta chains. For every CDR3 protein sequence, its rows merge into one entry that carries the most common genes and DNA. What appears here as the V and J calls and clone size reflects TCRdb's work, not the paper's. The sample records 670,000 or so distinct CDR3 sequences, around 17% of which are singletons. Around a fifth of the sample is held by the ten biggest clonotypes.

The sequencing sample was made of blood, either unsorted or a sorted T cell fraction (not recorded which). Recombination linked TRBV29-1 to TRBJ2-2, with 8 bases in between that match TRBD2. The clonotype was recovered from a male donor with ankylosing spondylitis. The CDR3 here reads CSVESGGTNTGELFF. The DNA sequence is TGCAGCGTGGAAAGCGGGGGAACGAACACCGGGGAGCTGTTTTTT.